This T cell receptor beta chain was recovered during a study of technical replicates of blood from a handful of donors. Data came from immunoSEQ multiplex PCR; TCRdb stores just in-frame clones and leaves some out. The table lists some 76,000 clones, under 99% of them singletons, with roughly 0.2% in the top ten. V gave up 8 bases and J gave up 7 bases; unmatched junction bases: 8. This CDR3 is 14 amino acids long. The specimen was T cells isolated from PBMCs. J is TRBJ1-5 and V is TRBV23-1; 10 nucleotides agree with TRBD1. TRBV23-1 falls under the ORF class, with uncertain function. This TCR derives from a human donor in good health. The CDR3 bases are TGCGCCAGCCCCCGGGACAGGGGTGGCCAGCCCCAGCATTTT. This codes for CASPRDRGGQPQHF.